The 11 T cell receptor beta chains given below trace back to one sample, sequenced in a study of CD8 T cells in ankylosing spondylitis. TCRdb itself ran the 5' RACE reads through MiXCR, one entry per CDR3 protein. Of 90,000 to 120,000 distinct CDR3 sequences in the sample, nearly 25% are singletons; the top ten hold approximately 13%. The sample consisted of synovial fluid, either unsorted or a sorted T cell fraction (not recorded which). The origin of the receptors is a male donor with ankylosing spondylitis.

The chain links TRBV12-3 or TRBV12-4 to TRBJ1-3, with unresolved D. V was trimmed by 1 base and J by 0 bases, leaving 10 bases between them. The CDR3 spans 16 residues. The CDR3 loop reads CASSLGSVNSGNTIYF. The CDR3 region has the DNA TGTGCCAGCAGTTTAGGATCGGTAAACTCTGGAAACACCATATATTTT.

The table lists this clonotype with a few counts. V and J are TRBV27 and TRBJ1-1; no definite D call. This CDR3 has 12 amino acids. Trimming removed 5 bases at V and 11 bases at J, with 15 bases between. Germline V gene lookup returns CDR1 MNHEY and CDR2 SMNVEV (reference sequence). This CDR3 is CASSGLFGGAFF. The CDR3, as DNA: TGTGCCAGCAGTGGGCTTTTCGGCGGGGCTTTCTTT.

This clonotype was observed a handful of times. The CDR3 spells CASSQTGEHEQFF. As DNA, the CDR3 is TGTGCCAGCTCGCAAACAGGGGAGCATGAGCAGTTCTTC. The J gene is TRBJ2-1, the V gene TRBV18, with 7 nucleotides matching TRBD1. Germline lookup yields CDR1 KGHSH and CDR2 LQKENI. The CDR3 extends over 13 amino acids. V was pared by 6 bases and J by 8 bases, with 7 bases of the junction left unmatched.

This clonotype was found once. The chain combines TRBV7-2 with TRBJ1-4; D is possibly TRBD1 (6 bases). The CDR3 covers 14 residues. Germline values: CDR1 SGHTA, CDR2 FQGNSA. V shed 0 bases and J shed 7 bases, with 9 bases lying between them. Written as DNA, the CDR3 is TGTGCCAGCAGCTTAGCGGGGGACATTGAAAAACTGTTTTTT. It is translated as CASSLAGDIEKLFF.

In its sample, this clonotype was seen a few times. The CDR3 loop reads CASSLVYWGNEQFF. In nucleotides, the CDR3 is TGCGCCAGCAGCTTGGTGTACTGGGGGAATGAGCAGTTCTTC. The genes are TRBV5-1 and TRBJ2-1; D tentatively fits TRBD1 or TRBD2 (5 bases each). V was clipped by 0 bases and J by 7 bases, with 11 bases between them. CDR1 SGHRS and CDR2 YFSETQ come from the germline V gene. The CDR3 sequence is 14 residues long.

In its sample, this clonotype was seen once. CDR3 region: CASREPRPGANVLTF. CDR3 nucleotide sequence: TGTGCCAGCAGGGAACCACGGCCGGGGGCCAACGTCCTGACTTTC. This rearrangement joins TRBV11-3 to TRBJ2-6; D gene unclear. Germline CDR1 is SGHNT and CDR2 is YENEEA. The CDR3 consists of 15 residues. The V and J ends lost 6 bases and 4 bases respectively, with 13 bases between them.

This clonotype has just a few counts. CDR3: CASSSRSFFYEQYF. The CDR3 DNA follows: TGTGCCAGCAGCTCCCGATCTTTCTTCTACGAGCAGTACTTC. V and J are TRBV7-2 and TRBJ2-7; D gene unclear. V lost 4 bases, J lost 3 bases, and 13 bases lay in between. This CDR3 spans 14 amino acids. Germline V gene lookup returns CDR1 SGHTA and CDR2 FQGNSA.

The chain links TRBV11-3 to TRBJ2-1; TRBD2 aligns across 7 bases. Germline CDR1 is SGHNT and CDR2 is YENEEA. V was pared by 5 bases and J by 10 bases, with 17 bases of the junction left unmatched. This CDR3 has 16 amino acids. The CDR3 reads CASSPRRTSKVREQFF. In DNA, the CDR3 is TGTGCCAGCAGCCCCCGCCGGACTAGTAAGGTACGGGAGCAGTTCTTC.

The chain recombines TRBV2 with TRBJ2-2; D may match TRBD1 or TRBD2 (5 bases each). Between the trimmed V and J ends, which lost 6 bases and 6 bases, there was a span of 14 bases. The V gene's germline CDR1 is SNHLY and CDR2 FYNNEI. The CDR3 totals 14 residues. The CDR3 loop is CASRGEGNAGELFF. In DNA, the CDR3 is TGTGCCAGCAGGGGGGAAGGTAACGCCGGGGAGCTGTTTTTT.

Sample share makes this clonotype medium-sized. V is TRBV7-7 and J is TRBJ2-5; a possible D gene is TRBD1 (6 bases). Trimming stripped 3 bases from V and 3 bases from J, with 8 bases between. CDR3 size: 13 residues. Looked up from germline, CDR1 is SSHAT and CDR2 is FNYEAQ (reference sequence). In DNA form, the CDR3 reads TGTGCCAGCAGCTTCGGACAGAAAGAGACCCAGTACTTC. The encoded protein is CASSFGQKETQYF.

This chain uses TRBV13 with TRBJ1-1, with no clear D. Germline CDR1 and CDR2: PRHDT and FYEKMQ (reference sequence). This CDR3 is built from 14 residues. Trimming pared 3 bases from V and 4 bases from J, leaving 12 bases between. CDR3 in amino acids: CASSFRGKATEAFF. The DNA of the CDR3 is TGTGCCAGCAGCTTCCGAGGTAAGGCCACTGAAGCTTTCTTT. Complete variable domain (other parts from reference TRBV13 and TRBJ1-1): AAGVIQSPRHLIKEKRETATLKCYPIPRHDTVYWYQQGPGQDPQFLISFYEKMQSDKGSIPDRFSAQQFSDYHSELNMSSLELGDSALYFCASSFRGKATEAFFGQGTRLTVV.